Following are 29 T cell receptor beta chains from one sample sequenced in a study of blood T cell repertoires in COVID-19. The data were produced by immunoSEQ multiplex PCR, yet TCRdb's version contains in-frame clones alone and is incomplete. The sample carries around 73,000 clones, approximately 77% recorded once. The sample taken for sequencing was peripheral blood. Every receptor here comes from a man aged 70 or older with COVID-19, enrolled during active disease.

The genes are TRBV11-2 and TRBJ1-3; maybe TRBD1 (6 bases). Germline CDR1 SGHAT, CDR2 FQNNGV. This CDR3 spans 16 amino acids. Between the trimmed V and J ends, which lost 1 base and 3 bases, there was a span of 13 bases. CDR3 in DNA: TGTGCCAGCAGCTTAGCCCGGGGGGGCGTTGGAAACACCATATATTTT. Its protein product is CASSLARGGVGNTIYF.

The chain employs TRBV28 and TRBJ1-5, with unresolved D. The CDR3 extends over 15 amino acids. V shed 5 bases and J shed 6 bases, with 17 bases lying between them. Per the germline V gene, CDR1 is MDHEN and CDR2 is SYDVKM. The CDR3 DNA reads TGTGCCAGCAGTGCCTCCGGGGAACTCGCTCAGCCCCAGCATTTT. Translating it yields CASSASGELAQPQHF.

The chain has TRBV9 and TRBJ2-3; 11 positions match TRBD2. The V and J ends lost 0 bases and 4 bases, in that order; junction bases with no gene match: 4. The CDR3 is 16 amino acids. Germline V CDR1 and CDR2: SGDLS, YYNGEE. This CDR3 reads CASSVVGLAASDTQYF. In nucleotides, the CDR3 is TGTGCCAGCAGCGTAGTGGGACTAGCGGCTTCAGATACGCAGTATTTT.

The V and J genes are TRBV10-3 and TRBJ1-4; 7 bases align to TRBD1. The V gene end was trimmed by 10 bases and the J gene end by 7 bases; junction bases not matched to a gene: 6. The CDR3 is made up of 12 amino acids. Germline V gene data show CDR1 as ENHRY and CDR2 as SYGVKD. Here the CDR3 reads CATTGNGEKLFF. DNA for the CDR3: TGTGCCACGACAGGGAATGGTGAAAAACTGTTTTTT.

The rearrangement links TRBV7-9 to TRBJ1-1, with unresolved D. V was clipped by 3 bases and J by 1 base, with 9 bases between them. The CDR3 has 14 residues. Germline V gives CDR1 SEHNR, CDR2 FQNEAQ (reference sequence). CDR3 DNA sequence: TGTGCCAGCAGCTTGGGCAACCAGAACACTGAAGCTTTCTTT. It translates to CASSLGNQNTEAFF.

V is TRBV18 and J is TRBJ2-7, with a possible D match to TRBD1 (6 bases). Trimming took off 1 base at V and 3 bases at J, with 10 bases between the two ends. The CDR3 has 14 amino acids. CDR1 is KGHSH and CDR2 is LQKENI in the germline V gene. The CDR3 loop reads CASSPQAGDYEQYF. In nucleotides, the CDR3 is TGTGCCAGCTCACCACAGGCAGGGGACTACGAGCAGTACTTC.

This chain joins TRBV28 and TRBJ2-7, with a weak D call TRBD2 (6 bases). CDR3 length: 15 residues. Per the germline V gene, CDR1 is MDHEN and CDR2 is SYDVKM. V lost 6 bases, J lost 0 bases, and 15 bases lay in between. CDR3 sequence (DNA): TGTGCCAGCAGGATCCAGGAGGGGAACTCCTACGAGCAGTACTTC. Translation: CASRIQEGNSYEQYF.

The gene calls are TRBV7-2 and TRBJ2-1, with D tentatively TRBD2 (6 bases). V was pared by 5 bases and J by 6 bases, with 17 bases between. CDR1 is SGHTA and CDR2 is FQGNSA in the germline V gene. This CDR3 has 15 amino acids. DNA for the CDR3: TGTGCCAGCAGCAAGCTAGCGACAACCGGCAATGAGCAGTTCTTC. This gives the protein CASSKLATTGNEQFF.

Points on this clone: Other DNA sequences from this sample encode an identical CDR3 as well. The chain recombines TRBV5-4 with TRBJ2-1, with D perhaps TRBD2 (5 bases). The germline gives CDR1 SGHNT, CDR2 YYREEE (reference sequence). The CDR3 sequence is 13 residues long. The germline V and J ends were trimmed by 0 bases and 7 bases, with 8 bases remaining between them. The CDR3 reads CASSLAGGNEQFF. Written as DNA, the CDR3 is TGTGCCAGCAGCTTGGCCGGCGGGAATGAGCAGTTCTTC. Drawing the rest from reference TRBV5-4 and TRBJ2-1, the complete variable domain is ETGVTQSPTHLIKTRGQQVTLRCSSQSGHNTVSWYQQALGQGPQFIFQYYREEENGRGNFPPRFSGLQFPNYSSELNVNALELDDSALYLCASSLAGGNEQFFGPGTRLTVL.

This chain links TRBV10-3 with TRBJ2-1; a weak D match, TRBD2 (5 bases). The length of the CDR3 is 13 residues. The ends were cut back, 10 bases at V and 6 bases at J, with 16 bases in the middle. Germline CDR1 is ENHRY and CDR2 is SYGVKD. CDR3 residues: CATMDWMGNEQFF. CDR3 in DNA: TGTGCCACTATGGACTGGATGGGCAATGAGCAGTTCTTC.

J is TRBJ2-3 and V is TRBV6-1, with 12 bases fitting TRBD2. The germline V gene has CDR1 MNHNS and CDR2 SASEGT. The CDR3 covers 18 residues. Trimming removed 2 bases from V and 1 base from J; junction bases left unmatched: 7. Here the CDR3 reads CASSEKTSGRFRTDTQYF. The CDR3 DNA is TGTGCCAGCAGTGAAAAGACTAGCGGGAGATTCCGCACAGATACGCAGTATTTT.

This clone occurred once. CDR3: CASSPRGGANTEAFF. The CDR3 DNA reads as TGTGCCAGCAGCCCCCGCGGAGGGGCGAACACTGAAGCTTTCTTT. V is TRBV7-3 and J is TRBJ1-1, with TRBD1 as a possible D gene (5 bases). Germline values: CDR1 SGHTA, CDR2 FQGTGA. V lost 5 bases and J lost 1, with 14 bases in between. CDR3 size: 15 residues.

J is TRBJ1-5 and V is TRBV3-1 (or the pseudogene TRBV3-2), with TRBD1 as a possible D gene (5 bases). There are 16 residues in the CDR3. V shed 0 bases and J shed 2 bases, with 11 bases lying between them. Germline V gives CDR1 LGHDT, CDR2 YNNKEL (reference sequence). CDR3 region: CASSQDRGGGNQPQHF. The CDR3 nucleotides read TGTGCCAGCAGCCAAGATCGAGGAGGGGGCAATCAGCCCCAGCATTTT.

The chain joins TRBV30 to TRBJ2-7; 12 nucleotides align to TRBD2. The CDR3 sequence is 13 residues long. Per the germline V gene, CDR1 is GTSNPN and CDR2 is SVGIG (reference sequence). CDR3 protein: CALGASGRVEQYF. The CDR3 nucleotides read TGTGCTTTAGGGGCTAGCGGGAGGGTCGAGCAGTACTTC.

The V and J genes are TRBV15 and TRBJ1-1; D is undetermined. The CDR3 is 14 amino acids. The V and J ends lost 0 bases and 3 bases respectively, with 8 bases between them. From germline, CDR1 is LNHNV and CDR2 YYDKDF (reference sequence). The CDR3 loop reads CATSRDDTYTEAFF. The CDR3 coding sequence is TGTGCCACCAGCAGAGACGACACTTACACTGAAGCTTTCTTT.

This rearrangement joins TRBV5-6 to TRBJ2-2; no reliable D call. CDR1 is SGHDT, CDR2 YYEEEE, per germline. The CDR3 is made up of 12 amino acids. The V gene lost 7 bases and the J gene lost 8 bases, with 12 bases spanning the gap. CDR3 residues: CASSLTPGELFF. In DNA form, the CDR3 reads TGTGCCAGCTCTCTGACACCGGGGGAGCTGTTTTTT.

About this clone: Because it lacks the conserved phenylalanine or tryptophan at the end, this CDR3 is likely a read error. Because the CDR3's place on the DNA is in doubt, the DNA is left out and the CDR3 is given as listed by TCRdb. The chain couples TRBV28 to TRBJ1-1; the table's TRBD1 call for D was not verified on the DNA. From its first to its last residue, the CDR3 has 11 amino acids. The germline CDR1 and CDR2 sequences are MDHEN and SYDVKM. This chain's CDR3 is CASSTSQSEGV.

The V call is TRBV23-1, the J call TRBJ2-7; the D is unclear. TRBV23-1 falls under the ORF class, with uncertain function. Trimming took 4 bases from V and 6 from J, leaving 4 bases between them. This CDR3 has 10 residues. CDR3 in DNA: TGCGCCAGCAGTCTATTCGAGCAGTACTTC. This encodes CASSLFEQYF.

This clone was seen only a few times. The CDR3 nucleotides read TGTGCCAGCAGCCAAGGGGGGGTTGAAAAACTGTTTTTT. The encoded protein is CASSQGGVEKLFF. This chain links TRBV4-2 with TRBJ1-4, with a possible D match to TRBD1 (5 bases). The CDR3 has 13 residues. V lost 1 base, J lost 7 bases, and 7 bases lay in between. Germline V gives CDR1 LGHNA, CDR2 YNFKEQ.

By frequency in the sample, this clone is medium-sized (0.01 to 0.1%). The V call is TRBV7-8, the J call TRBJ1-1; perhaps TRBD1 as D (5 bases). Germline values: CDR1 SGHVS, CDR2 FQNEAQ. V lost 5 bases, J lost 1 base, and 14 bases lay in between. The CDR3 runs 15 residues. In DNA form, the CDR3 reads TGTGCCAGCAGCCCCGACAGCCTGCAGAACACTGAAGCTTTCTTT. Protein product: CASSPDSLQNTEAFF. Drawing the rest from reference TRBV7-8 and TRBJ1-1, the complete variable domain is GAGVSQSPRYKVAKRGQDVALRCDPISGHVSLFWYQQALGQGPEFLTYFQNEAQLDKSGLPSDRFFAERPEGSVSTLKIQRTQQEDSAVYLCASSPDSLQNTEAFFGQGTRLTVV.

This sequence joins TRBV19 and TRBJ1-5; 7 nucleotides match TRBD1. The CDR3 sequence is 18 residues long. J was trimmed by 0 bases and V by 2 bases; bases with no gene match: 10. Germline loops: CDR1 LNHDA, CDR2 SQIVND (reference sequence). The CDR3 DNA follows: TGTGCCAGTAGTATACTACCACTCAGGGGGTATAGCAATCAGCCCCAGCATTTT. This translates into CASSILPLRGYSNQPQHF. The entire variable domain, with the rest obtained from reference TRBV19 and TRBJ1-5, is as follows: DGGITQSPKYLFRKEGQNVTLSCEQNLNHDAMYWYRQDPGQGLRLIYYSQIVNDFQKGDIAEGYSVSREKKESFPLTVTSAQKNPTAFYLCASSILPLRGYSNQPQHFGDGTRLSIL.

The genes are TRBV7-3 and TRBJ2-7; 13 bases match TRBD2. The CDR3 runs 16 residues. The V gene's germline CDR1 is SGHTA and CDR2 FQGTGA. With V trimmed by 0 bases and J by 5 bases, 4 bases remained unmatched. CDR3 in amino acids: CASSLTGLAGLNEQYF. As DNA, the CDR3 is TGTGCCAGCAGCTTAACGGGACTAGCGGGATTAAACGAGCAGTACTTC.

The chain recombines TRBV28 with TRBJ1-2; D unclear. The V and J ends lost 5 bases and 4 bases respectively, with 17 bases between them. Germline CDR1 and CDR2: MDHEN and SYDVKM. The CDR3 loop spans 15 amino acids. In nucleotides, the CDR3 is TGTGCCAGCAGTCTACCGGGTCGCCTACCCTATGGCTACACCTTC. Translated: CASSLPGRLPYGYTF.

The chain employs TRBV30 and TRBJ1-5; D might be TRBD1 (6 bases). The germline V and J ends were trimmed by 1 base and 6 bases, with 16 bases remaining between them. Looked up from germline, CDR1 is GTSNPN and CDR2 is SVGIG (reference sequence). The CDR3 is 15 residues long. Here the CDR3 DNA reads TGTGCCTGGAGTGGCTATCAGGGGTTAAGTCAGCCCCAGCATTTT. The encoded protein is CAWSGYQGLSQPQHF. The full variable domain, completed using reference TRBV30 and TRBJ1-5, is SQTIHQWPATLVQPVGSPLSLECTVEGTSNPNLYWYRQAAGRGLQLLFYSVGIGQISSEVPQNLSASRPQDRQFILSSKKLLLSDSGFYLCAWSGYQGLSQPQHFGDGTRLSIL.

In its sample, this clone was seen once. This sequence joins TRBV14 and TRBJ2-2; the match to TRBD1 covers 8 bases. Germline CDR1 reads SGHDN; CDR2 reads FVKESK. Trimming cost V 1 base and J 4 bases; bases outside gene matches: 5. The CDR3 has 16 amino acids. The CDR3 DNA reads TGTGCCAGCAGCCAAGCGACAGGGGTATCCACCGGGGAGCTGTTTTTT. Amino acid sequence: CASSQATGVSTGELFF. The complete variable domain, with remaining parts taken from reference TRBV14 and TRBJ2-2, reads EAGVTQFPSHSVIEKGQTVTLRCDPISGHDNLYWYRRVMGKEIKFLLHFVKESKQDESGMPNNRFLAERTGGTYSTLKVQPAELEDSGVYFCASSQATGVSTGELFFGEGSRLTVL.

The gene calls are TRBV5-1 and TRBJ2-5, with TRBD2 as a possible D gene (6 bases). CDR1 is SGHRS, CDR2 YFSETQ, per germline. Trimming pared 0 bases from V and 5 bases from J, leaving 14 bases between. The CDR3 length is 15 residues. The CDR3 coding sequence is TGCGCCAGCAGCTTGGGATCGGGAGATTTGGAGACCCAGTACTTC. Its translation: CASSLGSGDLETQYF.

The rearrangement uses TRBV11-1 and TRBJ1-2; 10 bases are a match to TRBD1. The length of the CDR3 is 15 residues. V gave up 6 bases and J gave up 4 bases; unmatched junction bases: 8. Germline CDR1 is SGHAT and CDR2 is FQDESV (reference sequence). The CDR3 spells CASSPDRGRGYGYTF. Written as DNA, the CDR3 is TGTGCCAGCAGTCCTGACAGGGGGCGCGGCTATGGCTACACCTTC.

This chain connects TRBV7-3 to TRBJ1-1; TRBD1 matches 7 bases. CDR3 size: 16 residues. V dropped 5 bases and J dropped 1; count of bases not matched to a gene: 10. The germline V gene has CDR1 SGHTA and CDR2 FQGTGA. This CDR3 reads CASSPVGRGRNTEAFF. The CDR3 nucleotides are TGTGCCAGCAGCCCCGTTGGCAGGGGGAGGAACACTGAAGCTTTCTTT.

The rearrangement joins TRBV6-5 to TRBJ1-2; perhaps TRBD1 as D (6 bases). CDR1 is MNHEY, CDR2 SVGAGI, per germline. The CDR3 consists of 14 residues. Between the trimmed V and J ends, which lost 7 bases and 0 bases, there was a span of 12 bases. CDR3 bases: TGTGCCAGCAAAAGGGACACTTCTAACTATGGCTACACCTTC. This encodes CASKRDTSNYGYTF.